The rows below give T cell receptor beta chains drawn from one sample of a study of T cell changes during pregnancy in multiple sclerosis. Libraries were prepared by immunoSEQ multiplex PCR; TCRdb keeps only in-frame clonotypes and omits some of them. The table lists about 39,000 clones, approximately 91% of them singletons. This specimen was CD8+ T cells from peripheral blood mononuclear cells, taken in the first trimester of pregnancy. Source of these receptors: a female donor with multiple sclerosis, enrolled in a pregnancy study. The CDR3 runs from the conserved cysteine through the conserved F or W. D genes are given only for firm matches. Clone size, where shown, is once, few, many, or a class for clones that have expanded.

>.|TRBJ1-5|TRBD1|TRBV2
CASSEGTGAYQPQHF
TGTGCCAGCAGTGAAGGGACAGGGGCATATCAGCCCCAGCATTTT
>.|TRBJ2-7|TRBD1|TRBV4-1
CASSQGTGGAEEQYF
TGCGCCAGCAGCCAAGGGACAGGGGGCGCGGAAGAGCAGTACTTC
>.|TRBJ2-2|TRBD1|TRBV9
CASTKYWTGGISGELFF
TGTGCCAGCACTAAATACTGGACAGGGGGCATCTCCGGGGAGCTGTTTTTT
>.|TRBJ2-1|.|TRBV6-4
CASSDPRGGDEQFF
TGTGCCAGCAGTGACCCCCGGGGCGGGGATGAGCAGTTCTTC
>.|TRBJ2-7|TRBD2|TRBV6-5
CASSYSTYAGEGEQYF
TGTGCCAGCAGTTACTCGACATATGCGGGGGAAGGGGAGCAGTACTTC
>.|TRBJ1-1|.|TRBV19
CASRDRGVDTEAFF
TGTGCCAGTAGGGATCGGGGGGTCGACACTGAAGCTTTCTTT
>.|TRBJ2-2|.|TRBV4-3
CASSQGERNTGELFF
TGCGCCAGCAGCCAAGGAGAAAGGAACACCGGGGAGCTGTTTTTT
>.|TRBJ2-7|.|TRBV5-8
CAGTQSYEQYF
TGTGCCGGCACGCAGTCCTACGAGCAGTACTTC
>.|TRBJ2-2|.|TRBV4-2
CASSQEPGNTGELFF
TGTGCCAGCAGCCAAGAACCAGGGAACACCGGGGAGCTGTTTTTT
>.|TRBJ1-2|.|TRBV15
CATSSERNYGYTF
TGTGCCACCAGCTCCGAGCGTAACTATGGCTACACCTTC
>.|TRBJ2-7|TRBD2|TRBV5-5
CASSPTGGAPEQYF
TGTGCCAGCAGCCCTACCGGGGGGGCGCCCGAGCAGTACTTC
>.|TRBJ1-2|TRBD1|TRBV6-5
CASRPKDRRYGYTF
TGTGCCAGCAGGCCGAAGGACAGGCGATATGGCTACACCTTC
>.|TRBJ1-1|.|TRBV6-6
CASSYATANTEAFF
TGTGCCAGCAGTTACGCAACAGCTAACACTGAAGCTTTCTTT
>.|TRBJ1-1|TRBD1|TRBV6-6
CASSSGGEAFF
TGTGCCAGCAGTTCAGGGGGTGAAGCTTTCTTT
>few|TRBJ1-1|.|TRBV27
CASSLDSYTEAFF
TGTGCCAGCAGTTTAGACAGTTACACTGAAGCTTTCTTT
>.|TRBJ2-5|.|TRBV27
CASSLLGGGYAEETQYF
TGTGCCAGCAGTTTACTAGGTGGGGGCTATGCGGAAGAGACCCAGTACTTC
>.|TRBJ2-1|TRBD2|TRBV5-1
CASSLPGGYNEQFF
TGCGCCAGCAGCTTGCCGGGGGGGTACAATGAGCAGTTCTTC
>.|TRBJ2-5|TRBD2|TRBV7-2
CASSPGGEGETQYF
TGTGCCAGCAGCCCGGGGGGGGAAGGAGAGACCCAGTACTTC
>.|TRBJ1-2|.|TRBV14
CASSQGTANYGYTF
TGTGCCAGCAGCCAAGGTACAGCTAACTATGGCTACACCTTC
>.|TRBJ2-1|.|TRBV6-4
CASSAAESSRQFF
TGTGCCAGCAGTGCTGCAGAAAGTAGCCGGCAGTTCTTC
>.|TRBJ2-1|TRBD2|TRBV9
CASSGSGGALDEQFF
TGTGCCAGCAGCGGAAGCGGGGGGGCGTTGGATGAGCAGTTCTTC
>.|TRBJ2-3|TRBD2|TRBV6-5
CASSYSGRYTDTQYF
TGTGCCAGCAGTTACTCCGGGAGGTATACAGATACGCAGTATTTT
>.|TRBJ1-2|TRBD1|TRBV11-1
CASSLTGGFGYGYTF
TGTGCCAGCAGCCTGACAGGGGGATTCGGATATGGCTACACCTTC
>.|TRBJ2-1|TRBD1|TRBV7-9
CASSSRDRGHNEQFF
TGTGCCAGCAGCTCGCGGGACAGGGGTCACAATGAGCAGTTCTTC
>.|TRBJ2-3|TRBD2|TRBV5-1
CASAGDDSTDTQYF
TGCGCCAGCGCGGGGGACGATAGCACAGATACGCAGTATTTT
>.|TRBJ2-7|TRBD1|TRBV18
CASSPRGTGTSEQYF
TGTGCCAGCTCACCCAGAGGGACAGGGACGTCCGAGCAGTACTTC
>.|TRBJ2-5|.|TRBV15
CATSREGGQETQYF
TGTGCCACCAGCAGAGAGGGGGGGCAGGAGACCCAGTACTTC